Each of the 11 T cell receptor beta chains below was sequenced from the same sample in a study of Ad26.COV2.S vaccination and SARS-CoV-2 variants. The table came from immunoSEQ multiplex PCR; TCRdb's copy has only in-frame clones and leaves some out. Of roughly 300,000 clones in the sample, about 87% were seen once. Treatment defined: 15 to 20 received Ad26.COV2.S at low or high dose, single or two shots; 5 received placebo; per-sample allocation not given. Samples were taken on day 63 after the first vaccine or placebo injection. Specimen: peripheral blood, collected in a trial of Ad26.COV2.S vaccine versus placebo. Every receptor here comes from a person aged 18-60 years who received the Ad26.COV2.S COVID-19 vaccine or a placebo.

This chain connects TRBV7-9 to TRBJ2-1; possibly TRBD2 for D (6 bases). The V gene's germline CDR1 is SEHNR and CDR2 FQNEAQ (reference sequence). Between the trimmed V and J ends, which lost 5 bases and 2 bases, there was a span of 22 bases. CDR3 length: 18 amino acids. The CDR3 coding sequence is TGTGCCAGCAGCCTAAGCGGGCCAAGACAAGGGGCCTACAATGAGCAGTTCTTC. This encodes CASSLSGPRQGAYNEQFF. The full variable domain, rest sourced from reference TRBV7-9 and TRBJ2-1, is DTGVSQNPRHKITKRGQNVTFRCDPISEHNRLYWYRQTLGQGPEFLTYFQNEAQLEKSRLLSDRFSAERPKGSFSTLEIQRTEQGDSAMYLCASSLSGPRQGAYNEQFFGPGTRLTVL.

The chain joins TRBV18 to TRBJ1-1, with D possibly TRBD1 on 6 matching bases. CDR3 length equals 14 residues. V dropped 5 bases and J dropped 6 bases, with 16 bases sitting between them. Germline V lookup: CDR1 KGHSH, CDR2 LQKENI. The CDR3 nucleotides read TGTGCCAGCTCAACCGCCGAGGGGGGGGCTGAAGCTTTCTTT. It encodes CASSTAEGGAEAFF.

The V gene is TRBV3-1 (or the pseudogene TRBV3-2), the J gene TRBJ1-1; 10 positions match TRBD1. With 1 base clipped from V and 5 bases from J, the junction kept 7 bases outside the gene matches. Germline CDR1 reads LGHDT; CDR2 reads YNNKEL (reference sequence). This CDR3 has 16 amino acids. The CDR3 coding sequence is TGTGCCAGCAGCCAAGCCCCGGGACAGGGGCGGACTGAAGCTTTCTTT. This sequence encodes CASSQAPGQGRTEAFF.

CDR3 DNA: TGCGGGATTGTGGCTAATGAAAAACTGTTTTTT. This translates into CGIVANEKLFF. The chain joins TRBV20-1 to TRBJ1-4, with D unresolved. The CDR3 runs 11 residues. In germline, CDR1 is DFQATT, CDR2 SNEGSKA (reference sequence).

The chain is built from TRBV9 and TRBJ2-5; tentative D call: TRBD2 (6 bases). Germline assignment: CDR1 SGDLS and CDR2 YYNGEE. The V gene lost 3 bases and the J gene lost 0 bases, with 9 bases spanning the gap. The CDR3 has 14 amino acids. CDR3 sequence: CASSAERDQETQYF. The DNA for the CDR3 is TGTGCCAGCAGCGCGGAGCGGGACCAAGAGACCCAGTACTTC.

The chain couples TRBV5-1 to TRBJ2-7; either TRBD1 or TRBD2 may fit D (6 bases each). V was shortened by 5 bases and J by 6 bases, with 12 bases between the two germline ends. The CDR3 spans 12 residues. The germline CDR1 and CDR2 sequences are SGHRS and YFSETQ. The CDR3 nucleotides read TGCGCCAGCAGACAGGGAGGAGGCGAGCAGTACTTC. Its translation: CASRQGGGEQYF.

V gene TRBV19 combines with J gene TRBJ1-1; a possible D gene is TRBD1 (6 bases). The CDR3 consists of 13 residues. Germline lookup yields CDR1 LNHDA and CDR2 SQIVND (reference sequence). V was pared by 3 bases and J by 6 bases, with 11 bases between. For the CDR3, the DNA is TGTGCCAGTAGTATCAAAGGACAGTCTGAAGCTTTCTTT. It encodes CASSIKGQSEAFF.

The rearrangement uses TRBV6-1 and TRBJ1-5, with D uncertain. CDR1 is MNHNS and CDR2 is SASEGT in the germline V gene. The V end lost 0 bases, the J end lost 9 bases, and 15 bases lay between the germline ends. The CDR3 is made up of 15 amino acids. CDR3 loop: CASSEAGGPGGPQHF. The CDR3 DNA reads as TGTGCCAGCAGTGAAGCCGGAGGGCCGGGTGGGCCCCAGCATTTT.

The chain joins TRBV11-3 to TRBJ2-5, with D possibly matching TRBD2 (6 bases). This CDR3 contains 13 residues. Trimming pared 3 bases from V and 5 bases from J, leaving 10 bases between. Per germline, CDR1 SGHNT and CDR2 YENEEA. CDR3 region: CASSLREAETQYF. Written as DNA, the CDR3 is TGTGCCAGCAGCTTGAGGGAGGCGGAGACCCAGTACTTC.

This sequence joins TRBV12-3 or TRBV12-4 and TRBJ1-2; unclear D gene. V lost 2 bases, J lost 12 bases, and 10 bases lay in between. This CDR3 is 11 amino acids long. CDR3 region: CASSLILYHTF. The CDR3, as DNA: TGTGCCAGCAGTTTAATCCTATACCACACCTTC.

The chain employs TRBV19 and TRBJ1-2, with a tentative D call TRBD1 (5 bases). V was clipped by 9 bases and J by 3 bases, with 11 bases between them. The CDR3 runs 12 residues. Germline V gene lookup returns CDR1 LNHDA and CDR2 SQIVND (reference sequence). The CDR3: CASSDSHYGYTF. CDR3 DNA sequence: TGTGCCAGCTCCGACAGCCACTATGGCTACACCTTC. Filled out from reference TRBV19 and TRBJ1-2, the complete variable domain reads DGGITQSPKYLFRKEGQNVTLSCEQNLNHDAMYWYRQDPGQGLRLIYYSQIVNDFQKGDIAEGYSVSREKKESFPLTVTSAQKNPTAFYLCASSDSHYGYTFGSGTRLTVV.